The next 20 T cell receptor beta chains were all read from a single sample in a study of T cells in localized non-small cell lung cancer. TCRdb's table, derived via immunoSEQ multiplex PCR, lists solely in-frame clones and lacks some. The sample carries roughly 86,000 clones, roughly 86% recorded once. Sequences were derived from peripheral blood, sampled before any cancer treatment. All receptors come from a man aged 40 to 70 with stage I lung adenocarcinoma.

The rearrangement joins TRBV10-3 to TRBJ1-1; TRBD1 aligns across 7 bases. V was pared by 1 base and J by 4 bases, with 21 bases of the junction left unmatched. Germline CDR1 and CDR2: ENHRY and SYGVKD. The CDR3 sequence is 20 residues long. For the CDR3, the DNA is TGTGCCATCAGTGAGTTAGGCAGGGGGAGAACCGGGTTCGAGAGCACTGAAGCTTTCTTT. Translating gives CAISELGRGRTGFESTEAFF.

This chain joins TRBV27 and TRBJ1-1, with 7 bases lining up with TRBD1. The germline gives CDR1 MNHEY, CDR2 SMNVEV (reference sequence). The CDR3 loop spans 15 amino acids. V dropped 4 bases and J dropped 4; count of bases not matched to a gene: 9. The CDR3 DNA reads TGTGCCAGCAGTTCGAGGGACAGAAGTACCACTGAAGCTTTCTTT. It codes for CASSSRDRSTTEAFF.

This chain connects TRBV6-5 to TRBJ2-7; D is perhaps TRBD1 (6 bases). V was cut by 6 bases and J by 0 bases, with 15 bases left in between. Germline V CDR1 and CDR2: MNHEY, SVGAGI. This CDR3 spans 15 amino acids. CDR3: CASSPTGTFSYEQYF. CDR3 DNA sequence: TGTGCCAGCAGCCCCACAGGGACATTCTCCTACGAGCAGTACTTC.

The CDR3 DNA sequence: TGTGCCAGCAGCCCAGATCTAGCGGGGGGCTTTAGCAATGAGCAGTTCTTC. Amino acid sequence: CASSPDLAGGFSNEQFF. The chain has TRBV9 and TRBJ2-1, with 11 bases matching TRBD2. Losses at the gene ends were 4 bases for V and 6 bases for J; bases not matched to a gene: 12. The CDR3 loop spans 17 amino acids. The germline CDR1 and CDR2 sequences are SGDLS and YYNGEE.

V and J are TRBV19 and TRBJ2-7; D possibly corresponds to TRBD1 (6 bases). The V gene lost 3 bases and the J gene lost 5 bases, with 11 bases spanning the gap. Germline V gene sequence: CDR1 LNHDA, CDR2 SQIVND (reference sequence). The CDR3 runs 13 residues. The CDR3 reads CASSINREDEQYF. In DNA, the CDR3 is TGTGCCAGTAGTATTAACAGGGAAGACGAGCAGTACTTC. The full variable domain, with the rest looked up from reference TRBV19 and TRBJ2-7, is DGGITQSPKYLFRKEGQNVTLSCEQNLNHDAMYWYRQDPGQGLRLIYYSQIVNDFQKGDIAEGYSVSREKKESFPLTVTSAQKNPTAFYLCASSINREDEQYFGPGTRLTVT.

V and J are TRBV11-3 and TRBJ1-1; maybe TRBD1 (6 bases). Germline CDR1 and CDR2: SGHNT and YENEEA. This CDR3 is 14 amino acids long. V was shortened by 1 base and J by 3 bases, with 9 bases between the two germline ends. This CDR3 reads CASSLAGEDTEAFF. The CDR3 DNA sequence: TGTGCCAGCAGCTTAGCAGGGGAAGACACTGAAGCTTTCTTT.

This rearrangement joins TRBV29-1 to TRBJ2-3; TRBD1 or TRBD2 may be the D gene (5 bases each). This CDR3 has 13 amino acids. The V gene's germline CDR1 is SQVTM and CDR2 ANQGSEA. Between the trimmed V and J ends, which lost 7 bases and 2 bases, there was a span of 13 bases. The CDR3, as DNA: TGCAGCGAGAGGGACCTGAACACAGATACGCAGTATTTT. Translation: CSERDLNTDTQYF.

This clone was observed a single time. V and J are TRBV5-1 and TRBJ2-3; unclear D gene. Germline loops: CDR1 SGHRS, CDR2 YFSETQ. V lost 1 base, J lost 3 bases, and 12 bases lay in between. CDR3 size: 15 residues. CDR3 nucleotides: TGCGCCAGCAGCTTGAACGGATACGGGACAGATACGCAGTATTTT. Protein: CASSLNGYGTDTQYF.

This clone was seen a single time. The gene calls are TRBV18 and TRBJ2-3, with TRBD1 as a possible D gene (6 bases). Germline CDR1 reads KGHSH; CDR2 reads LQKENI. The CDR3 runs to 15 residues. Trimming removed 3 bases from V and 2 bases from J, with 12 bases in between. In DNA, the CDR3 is TGTGCCAGCTCACCGGTACAGGGCTACACAGATACGCAGTATTTT. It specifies CASSPVQGYTDTQYF.

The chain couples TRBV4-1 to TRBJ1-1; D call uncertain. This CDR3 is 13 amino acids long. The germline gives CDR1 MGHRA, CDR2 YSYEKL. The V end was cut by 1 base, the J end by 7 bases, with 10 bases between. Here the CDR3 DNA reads TGCGCCAGCAGCCAAGCCGGGTTCGGTGAAGCTTTCTTT. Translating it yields CASSQAGFGEAFF.

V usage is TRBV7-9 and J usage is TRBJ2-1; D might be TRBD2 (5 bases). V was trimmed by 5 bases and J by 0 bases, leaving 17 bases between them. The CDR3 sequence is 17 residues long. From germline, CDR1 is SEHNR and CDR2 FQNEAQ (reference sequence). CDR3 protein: CASSPSIARSSYNEQFF. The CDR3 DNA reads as TGTGCCAGCAGCCCGAGTATAGCGCGGAGCTCCTACAATGAGCAGTTCTTC.

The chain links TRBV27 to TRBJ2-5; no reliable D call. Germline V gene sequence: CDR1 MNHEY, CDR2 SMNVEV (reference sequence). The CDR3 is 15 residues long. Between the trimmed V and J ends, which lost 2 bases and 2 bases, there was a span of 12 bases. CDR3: CASSLISGLQETQYF. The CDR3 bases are TGTGCCAGCAGTTTAATCTCTGGGCTACAAGAGACCCAGTACTTC.

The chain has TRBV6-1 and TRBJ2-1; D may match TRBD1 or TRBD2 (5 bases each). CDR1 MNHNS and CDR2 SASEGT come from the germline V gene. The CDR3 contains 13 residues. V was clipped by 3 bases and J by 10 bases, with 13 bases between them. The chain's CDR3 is CASSDPMGDEQFF. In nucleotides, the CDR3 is TGTGCCAGCAGTGACCCCATGGGGGACGAGCAGTTCTTC.

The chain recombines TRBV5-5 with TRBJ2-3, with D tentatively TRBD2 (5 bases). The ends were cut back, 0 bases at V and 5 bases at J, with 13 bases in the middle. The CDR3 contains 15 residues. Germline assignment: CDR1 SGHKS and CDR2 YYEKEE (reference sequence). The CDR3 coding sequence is TGTGCCAGCAGCTTGGATCCCGGGATGGGAGATACGCAGTATTTT. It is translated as CASSLDPGMGDTQYF.

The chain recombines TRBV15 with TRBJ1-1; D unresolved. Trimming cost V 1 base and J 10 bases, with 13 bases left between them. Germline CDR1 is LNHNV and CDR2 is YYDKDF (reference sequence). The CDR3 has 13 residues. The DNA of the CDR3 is TGTGCCACCAGCAGAGCCTATCGGAGTCTAGCTTTCTTT. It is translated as CATSRAYRSLAFF.

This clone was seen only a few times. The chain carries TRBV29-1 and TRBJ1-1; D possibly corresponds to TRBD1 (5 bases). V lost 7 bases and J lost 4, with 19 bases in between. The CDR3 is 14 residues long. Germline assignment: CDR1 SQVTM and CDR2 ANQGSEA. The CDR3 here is CSARGTAGGTEAFF. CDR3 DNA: TGCAGCGCCCGAGGAACAGCCGGGGGCACTGAAGCTTTCTTT.

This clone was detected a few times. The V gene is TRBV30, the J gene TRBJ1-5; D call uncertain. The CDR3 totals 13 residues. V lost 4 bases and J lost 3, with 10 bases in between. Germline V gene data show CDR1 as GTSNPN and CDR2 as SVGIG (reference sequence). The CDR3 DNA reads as TGTGCCTGGAATTCTGGACCCAATCAGCCCCAGCATTTT. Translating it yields CAWNSGPNQPQHF.

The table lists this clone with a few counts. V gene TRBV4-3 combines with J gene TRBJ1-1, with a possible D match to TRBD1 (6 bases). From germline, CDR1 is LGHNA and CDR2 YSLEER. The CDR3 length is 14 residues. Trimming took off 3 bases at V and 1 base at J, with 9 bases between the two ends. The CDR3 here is CASSQGHRNTEAFF. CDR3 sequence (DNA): TGCGCCAGCAGCCAGGGACATAGGAACACTGAAGCTTTCTTT.

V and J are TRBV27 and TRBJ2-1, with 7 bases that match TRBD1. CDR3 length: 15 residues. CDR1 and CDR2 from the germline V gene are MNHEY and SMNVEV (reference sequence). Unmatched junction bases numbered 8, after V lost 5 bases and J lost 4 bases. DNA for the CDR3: TGTGCCAGCAGTCGCGGACAGGATGTTTACAATGAGCAGTTCTTC. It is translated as CASSRGQDVYNEQFF.

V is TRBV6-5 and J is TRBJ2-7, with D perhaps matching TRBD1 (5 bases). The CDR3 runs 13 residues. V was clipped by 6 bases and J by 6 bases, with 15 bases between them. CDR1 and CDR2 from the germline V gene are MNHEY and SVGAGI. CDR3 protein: CASRPREFGEQYF. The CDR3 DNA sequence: TGTGCCAGCAGGCCCAGGGAATTCGGCGAGCAGTACTTC.